This T cell receptor (beta chain) comes out of a study of blood T cell repertoires in COVID-19. For the study at large: Acute and convalescent COVID-19 samples came from the United States, Italy and Spain. The cDNA or gDNA used as material had been derived from T cells, B-cell-depleted T cells, or PBMCs.

Assay: immunoSEQ multiplex PCR; the TCRdb copy retains only in-frame clones and omits some. Of fewer than 300,000 clones in the sample, around nine tenths are singletons; the top ten hold 0.9% to 1.2%. Trimming left V 6 bases short and J 1 base short, with 9 bases between. Germline values: CDR1 MDHEN, CDR2 SYDVKM. The length of the CDR3 is 13 residues. Cohorts were determined from participant-reported clinical history. Material: PBMCs or T cells enriched from blood (not recorded which). The chain recombines TRBV28 with TRBJ1-1; maybe TRBD1 (5 bases). This sequence was found in a woman in her twenties or thirties who had recovered from COVID-19. The CDR3 sequence is CASRHGQNTEAFF. The CDR3 region has the DNA TGTGCCAGCAGACACGGACAGAACACTGAAGCTTTCTTT.